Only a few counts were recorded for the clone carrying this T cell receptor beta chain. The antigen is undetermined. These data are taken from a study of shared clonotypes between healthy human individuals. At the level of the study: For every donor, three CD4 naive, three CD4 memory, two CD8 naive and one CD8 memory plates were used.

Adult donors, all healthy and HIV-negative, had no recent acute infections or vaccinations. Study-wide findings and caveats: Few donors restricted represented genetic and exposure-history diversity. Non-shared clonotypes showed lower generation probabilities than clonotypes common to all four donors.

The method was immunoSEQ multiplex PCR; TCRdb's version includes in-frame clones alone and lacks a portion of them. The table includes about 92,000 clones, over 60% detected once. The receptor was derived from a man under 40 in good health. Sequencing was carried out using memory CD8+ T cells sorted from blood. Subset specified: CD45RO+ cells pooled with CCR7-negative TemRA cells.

CDR3 DNA sequence: TGTGCCAGCAGCTTAGACCCGATAGGGCAGTACTACACCTTC. This encodes CASSLDPIGQYYTF. The chain employs TRBV11-2 and TRBJ1-2; D gene ambiguous. V gave up 0 bases and J gave up 10 bases, with 15 bases separating them. CDR3 length equals 14 residues. The V gene's germline CDR1 is SGHAT and CDR2 FQNNGV.